Sequencing of this T cell receptor (beta chain) was carried out in a study of CD8+CD57+ T cells in acquired aplastic anemia. TCR beta VDJ and CDR3 profiling used genomic DNA as template. Each CDR3 protein gets one entry after TCRdb re-called the reads with MiXCR. The sample lists 150,000 to 160,000 distinct CDR3 sequences, approximately 52% occurring once. CDR1 is SGHKS, CDR2 YYEKEE, per germline (reference sequence). The CDR3 covers 14 residues. Trimming removed 2 bases from V and 3 bases from J, with 9 bases in between. CD8+CD57+ cell expansion, shown by flow cytometry, had occurred in the patients selected for sequencing. This clonotype was seen many times.

The genes are TRBV5-5 and TRBJ1-3; no definite D call. The TCR sequence derives from a human donor with aplastic anemia. Material: sorted CD4+, CD8+, or CD8+CD57+ T cells (not recorded which) from PBMCs. CDR3 DNA: TGTGCCAGCAGCTTCGAGGGCTTTGGAAACACCATATATTTT. Amino acids: CASSFEGFGNTIYF.